The 6 T cell receptor beta chains below come from one sample, sequenced in a study of blood T cell repertoires in COVID-19. Using immunoSEQ multiplex PCR, the repertoire was profiled, and TCRdb retains in-frame clones only, with some absent. This repertoire shows tens of thousands of clones, approximately 89% found once; its top ten account for around 2.3%. The sample comprised peripheral blood. Receptors were obtained from a human donor with active COVID-19. The donor label of this sample is uncertain.

This sequence joins TRBV27 and TRBJ2-3, with 9 bases aligning to TRBD1. The trim removed 4 bases at V and 3 bases at J, leaving 11 bases unmatched. In germline, CDR1 is MNHEY, CDR2 SMNVEV (reference sequence). CDR3 length: 17 residues. CDR3 region: CASSSHRQGGRTDTQYF. The CDR3 DNA reads TGTGCCAGCAGTTCCCATAGACAGGGGGGGAGAACAGATACGCAGTATTTT.

The V gene is TRBV7-2, the J gene TRBJ1-1, with unresolved D. Between the trimmed V and J ends, which lost 1 base and 1 base, there was a span of 10 bases. The germline V gene has CDR1 SGHTA and CDR2 FQGNSA. This CDR3 has 15 amino acids. CDR3 nucleotides: TGTGCCAGCAGCTTAGTACGGGTCCCGAACACTGAAGCTTTCTTT. It encodes CASSLVRVPNTEAFF. Supplemented by reference TRBV7-2 and TRBJ1-1, the full variable domain reads GAGVSQSPSNKVTEKGKDVELRCDPISGHTALYWYRQSLGQGLEFLIYFQGNSAPDKSGLPSDRFSAERTGGSVSTLTIQRTQQEDSAVYLCASSLVRVPNTEAFFGQGTRLTVV.

This clone came up once. The V and J genes are TRBV6-6 and TRBJ1-5, with TRBD1 as a possible D gene (6 bases). Trimming cost V 2 bases and J 7 bases, with 15 bases left between them. CDR3 length equals 15 residues. CDR1 and CDR2 from the germline V gene are MNHNY and SVGAGI (reference sequence). The CDR3 DNA reads TGTGCCAGCAGTTACGCTGGACAGCCGTACCAGCCCCAGCATTTT. It codes for CASSYAGQPYQPQHF.

The rearrangement joins TRBV28 to TRBJ2-5, with 9 positions matching TRBD2. This CDR3 contains 15 residues. V was clipped by 3 bases and J by 5 bases; unmatched bases: 7. Looked up from germline, CDR1 is MDHEN and CDR2 is SYDVKM. The CDR3 nucleotides are TGTGCCAGCAGTTTCGCGGGGGGGCCCCCCGAGACCCAGTACTTC. It is translated as CASSFAGGPPETQYF.

This clone was detected only once. The rearrangement joins TRBV2 to TRBJ2-5; D may be TRBD2 (6 bases). This CDR3 contains 13 residues. Trimming stripped 6 bases from V and 0 bases from J, with 8 bases between. The V gene's germline CDR1 is SNHLY and CDR2 FYNNEI. The CDR3 loop is CASSRDYQETQYF. CDR3 DNA: TGTGCCAGCAGCCGGGACTACCAAGAGACCCAGTACTTC.

This sequence joins TRBV9 and TRBJ2-3, with 11 bases matching TRBD2. The length of the CDR3 is 16 residues. CDR1 is SGDLS, CDR2 YYNGEE, per germline. The ends lost 0 bases at V and 4 bases at J; junction bases unmatched: 4. The CDR3 DNA reads as TGTGCCAGCAGCGTAGTGGTTAGCGGGGGGGCAGATACGCAGTATTTT. Translation: CASSVVVSGGADTQYF.